The T cell receptor beta chain described here comes from a study of early T cells in non-severe SARS-CoV-2 infection. On the study more broadly: Alpha and beta chains were unpaired, from unsorted whole-blood bulk RNA.

Individual cDNA molecules received unique molecular identifiers. TCRdb processed the 5' RACE reads anew with MiXCR; each CDR3 protein has one entry. The sample lists around 61,000 distinct CDR3 sequences; roughly a tenth were seen once. Points from the study as a whole: There was a bias toward anti-spike CD8 responses in VDJdb matching, which missed private and CD4 specificities.

In its sample, this clonotype was seen many times. The antigen is not known. From germline, CDR1 is SGHNT and CDR2 YYREEE (reference sequence). With 6 bases removed from V and 3 bases from J, the gap between germline ends came to 15 bases. The CDR3 spans 14 residues. This sequence was found in an adult who was a healthcare worker with PCR-confirmed SARS-CoV-2 infection or an uninfected control (not recorded which). This chain uses TRBV5-4 with TRBJ2-5; unclear D gene. Sequenced sample: whole blood. CDR3 protein: CASTGYAWKETQYF. The DNA for the CDR3 is TGTGCCAGCACCGGATATGCGTGGAAAGAGACCCAGTACTTC. The full variable domain, rest sourced from reference TRBV5-4 and TRBJ2-5, is ETGVTQSPTHLIKTRGQQVTLRCSSQSGHNTVSWYQQALGQGPQFIFQYYREEENGRGNFPPRFSGLQFPNYSSELNVNALELDDSALYLCASTGYAWKETQYFGPGTRLLVL.